This TCR beta chain was obtained from a study of beta chain features in type 1 diabetes. This clone was observed a handful of times. The investigators reverse transcribed all of the isolated RNA, so they sequenced expressed TCRB transcripts. Assay used: immunoSEQ multiplex PCR; TCRdb lists only in-frame clones, some missing. The sample lists 400,000 to 550,000 clones; over 10% were seen once. The sequence was collected from a woman between 18 and 30 years old in good health. Sequenced sample: naive CD4+ T cells from blood.

CDR3 bases: TGTGCCAGCAGCCCCGCCGGGACCGGGTATGGCTACACCTTC. Amino acid sequence: CASSPAGTGYGYTF. The V gene is TRBV9, the J gene TRBJ1-2; weak D call: TRBD1 (5 bases). V was clipped by 4 bases and J by 5 bases, with 15 bases between them. Germline V gene lookup returns CDR1 SGDLS and CDR2 YYNGEE. There are 14 residues in the CDR3.